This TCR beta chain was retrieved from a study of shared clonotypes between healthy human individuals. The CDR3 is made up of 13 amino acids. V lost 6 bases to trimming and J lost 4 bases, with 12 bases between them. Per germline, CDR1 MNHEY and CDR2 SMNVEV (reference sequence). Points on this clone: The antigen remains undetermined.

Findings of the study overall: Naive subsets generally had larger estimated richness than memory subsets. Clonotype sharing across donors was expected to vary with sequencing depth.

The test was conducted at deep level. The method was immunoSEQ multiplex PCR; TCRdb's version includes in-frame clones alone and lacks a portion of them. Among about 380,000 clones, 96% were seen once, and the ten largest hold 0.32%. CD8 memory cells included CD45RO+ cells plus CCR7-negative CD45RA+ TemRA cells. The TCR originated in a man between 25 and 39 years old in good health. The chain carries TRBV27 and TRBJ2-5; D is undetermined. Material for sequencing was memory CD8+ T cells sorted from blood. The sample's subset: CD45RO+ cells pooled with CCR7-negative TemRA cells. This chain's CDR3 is CASRVLGVETQYF. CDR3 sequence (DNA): TGTGCCAGCAGGGTCCTAGGTGTAGAGACCCAGTACTTC.